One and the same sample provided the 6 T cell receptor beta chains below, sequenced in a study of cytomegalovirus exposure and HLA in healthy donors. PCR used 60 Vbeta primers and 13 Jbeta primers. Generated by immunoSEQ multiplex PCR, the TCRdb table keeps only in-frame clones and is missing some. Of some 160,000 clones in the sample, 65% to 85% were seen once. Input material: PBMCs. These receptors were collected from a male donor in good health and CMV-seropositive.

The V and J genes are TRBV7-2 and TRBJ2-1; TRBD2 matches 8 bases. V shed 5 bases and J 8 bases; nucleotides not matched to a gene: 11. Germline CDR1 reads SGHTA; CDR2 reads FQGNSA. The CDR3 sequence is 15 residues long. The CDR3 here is CASSPRERERDEQFF. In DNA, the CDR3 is TGTGCCAGCAGCCCCCGCGAGCGGGAGCGGGATGAGCAGTTCTTC.

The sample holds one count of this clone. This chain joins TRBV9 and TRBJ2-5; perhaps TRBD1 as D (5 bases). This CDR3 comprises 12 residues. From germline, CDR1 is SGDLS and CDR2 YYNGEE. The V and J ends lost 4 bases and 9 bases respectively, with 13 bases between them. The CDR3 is CASSSRIGAQYF. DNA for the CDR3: TGTGCCAGCAGCTCCCGTATAGGGGCCCAGTACTTC.

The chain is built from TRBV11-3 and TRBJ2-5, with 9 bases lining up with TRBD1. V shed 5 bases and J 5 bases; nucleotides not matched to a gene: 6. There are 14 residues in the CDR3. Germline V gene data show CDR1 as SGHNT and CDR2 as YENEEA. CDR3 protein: CASSPGTGWETQYF. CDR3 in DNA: TGTGCCAGCAGCCCAGGGACAGGGTGGGAGACCCAGTACTTC.

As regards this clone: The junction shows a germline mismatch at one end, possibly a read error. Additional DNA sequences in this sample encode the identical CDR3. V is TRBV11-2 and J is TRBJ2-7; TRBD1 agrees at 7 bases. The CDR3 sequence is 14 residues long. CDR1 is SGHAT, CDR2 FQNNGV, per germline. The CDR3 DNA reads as TGTGCCAGCACCCCTGGGACAGTCTCCTACGAGCAGTACTTT. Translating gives CASTPGTVSYEQYF.

The DNA for the CDR3 is TGCGCCAGCAGCCAAGTATCTGGACTTTCAAGGTTCTTC. This gives the protein CASSQVSGLSRFF. This sequence joins TRBV4-1 and TRBJ2-1; perhaps TRBD2 as D (5 bases). Germline V CDR1 and CDR2: MGHRA, YSYEKL. V gave up 1 base and J gave up 15 bases, with 16 bases separating them. This CDR3 comprises 13 residues.

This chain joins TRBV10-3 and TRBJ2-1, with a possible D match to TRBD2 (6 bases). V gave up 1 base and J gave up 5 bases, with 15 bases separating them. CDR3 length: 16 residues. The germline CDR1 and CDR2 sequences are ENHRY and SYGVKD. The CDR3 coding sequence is TGTGCCATCAGTGAGTTAACGGGAGAAAACGACAATGAGCAGTTCTTC. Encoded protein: CAISELTGENDNEQFF.